Many counts were recorded for the clone carrying this TCR beta chain. Since the library was made to target alpha chains, this beta chain is a stray read and its abundance is not meaningful. These data are taken from a study of spatial heterogeneity in lung cancer. Regarding time point: sample taken at primary tumor resection. TCRdb called the 5' RACE reads again in MiXCR, with one record for every CDR3 protein. The sample has about 6,100 distinct CDR3 sequences; around 13% are singletons. The CDR3 is 13 amino acids. Deletions cut 4 bases from V and 4 bases from J, with 10 bases between. Germline loops: CDR1 SEHNR, CDR2 FQNEAQ (reference sequence).

The sample consisted of lung tissue, taken at surgery. V gene TRBV7-9 combines with J gene TRBJ1-2; D is undetermined. The origin of this receptor is a human donor with early-stage non-small cell lung cancer. The CDR3 loop is CASSYEARYGYTF. CDR3 nucleotides: TGTGCCAGCAGCTACGAGGCCCGCTATGGCTACACCTTC. The variable domain in full, completed from reference TRBV7-9 and TRBJ1-2, reads DTGVSQNPRHKITKRGQNVTFRCDPISEHNRLYWYRQTLGQGPEFLTYFQNEAQLEKSRLLSDRFSAERPKGSFSTLEIQRTEQGDSAMYLCASSYEARYGYTFGSGTRLTVV.